What follows are 30 T cell receptor beta chains derived from one specimen sequenced in a study of blood T cells in healthy people across ages. The second PCR ran about 6 to 12 cycles with a sample-barcoded 5' primer and J-beta primers. TCRdb analysed the 5' RACE reads with MiXCR anew, one entry per CDR3 protein. Here the sample spans around 900,000 distinct CDR3 sequences, roughly half being singletons. Sequencing was done on a sample of blood. These receptors all stem from a woman in her sixties in good health.

This clonotype was detected many times. V usage is TRBV4-1 and J usage is TRBJ2-3; 8 nucleotides match TRBD2. Per germline, CDR1 MGHRA and CDR2 YSYEKL. The J segment lost 5 bases and the V segment lost 5 bases, leaving 6 bases of the junction unmatched. CDR3 length equals 14 residues. CDR3 DNA: TGCGCCAGCAGCAAAGCGGGGGAGGTAGATACGCAGTATTTT. Its translation is CASSKAGEVDTQYF.

This rearrangement joins TRBV20-1 to TRBJ2-3; D might be TRBD2 (6 bases). Trimming shortened V by 5 bases and J by 2 bases, and 14 bases separated the two germline ends. CDR1 and CDR2 (germline): DFQATT, SNEGSKA (reference sequence). The CDR3 spans 14 residues. The DNA for the CDR3 is TGCAGTGCTTCAGGGAGGTGGGACACAGATACGCAGTATTTT. It is translated as CSASGRWDTDTQYF.

In DNA, the CDR3 is TGTGCCAGCAACTCCCGGGGGGAAGGAGATACGCAGTATTTT. Its protein product is CASNSRGEGDTQYF. The chain carries TRBV11-2 and TRBJ2-3; TRBD2 matches 7 bases. Germline assignment: CDR1 SGHAT and CDR2 FQNNGV. The junction had 9 bases not matched to a gene; V was cut back by 7 bases and J by 5 bases. There are 14 residues in the CDR3.

The V call is TRBV4-3, the J call TRBJ2-1; a possible D gene is TRBD1 (5 bases). The V gene's germline CDR1 is LGHNA and CDR2 YSLEER. The germline V and J ends were trimmed by 1 base and 8 bases, with 12 bases remaining between them. The CDR3 is 14 residues long. The CDR3 nucleotides read TGCGCCAGCAGCCAAGCGGCAGGGTGGGATGAGCAGTTCTTC. This translates into CASSQAAGWDEQFF.

The chain uses TRBV20-1 and TRBJ2-5; 10 bases agree with TRBD2. Trimming took 4 bases from V and 5 from J; bases not matched to a gene: 7. Per germline, CDR1 DFQATT and CDR2 SNEGSKA (reference sequence). The CDR3 has 14 residues. CDR3 DNA sequence: TGCAGTGCTACTCATCTAGCGGGAGTTGAGACCCAGTACTTC. This codes for CSATHLAGVETQYF.

The chain employs TRBV12-3 or TRBV12-4 and TRBJ2-7; the D gene is possibly TRBD1 (6 bases). This CDR3 spans 14 amino acids. The ends were cut back, 7 bases at V and 5 bases at J, with 18 bases in the middle. DNA for the CDR3: TGTGCCAGCACCGGAGACAGGTTTCGCAACGAGCAGTACTTC. This encodes CASTGDRFRNEQYF.

J is TRBJ2-5 and V is TRBV7-7; D assignment may be TRBD1 or TRBD2 (5 bases each). The CDR3 loop spans 17 amino acids. Germline V gene data show CDR1 as SSHAT and CDR2 as FNYEAQ (reference sequence). Trimming pared 1 base from V and 1 base from J, leaving 16 bases between. CDR3: CASSLGLGQRGQETQYF. As DNA, the CDR3 is TGTGCCAGCAGCTTAGGATTAGGTCAGAGGGGCCAAGAGACCCAGTACTTC.

The J gene is TRBJ2-1, the V gene TRBV24-1; 9 nucleotides line up with TRBD1. V lost 4 bases, J lost 6 bases, and 6 bases stayed unmatched. CDR3 length: 15 residues. Germline CDR1 reads KGHDR; CDR2 reads SFDVKD. CDR3 coding DNA: TGTGCCACCAGTGACTTCGCGACAGGGGGCAATGAGCAGTTCTTC. It translates to CATSDFATGGNEQFF.

The J gene is TRBJ1-4, the V gene TRBV5-5, with D possibly TRBD1 on 5 matching bases. With 3 bases removed from V and 10 bases from J, the gap between germline ends came to 19 bases. The germline V gene has CDR1 SGHKS and CDR2 YYEKEE (reference sequence). The CDR3 consists of 15 residues. The CDR3 sequence: CASSSPKPGLGKLFF. CDR3 nucleotide sequence: TGTGCCAGCAGCTCGCCAAAGCCAGGGTTGGGAAAACTGTTTTTT.

This chain uses TRBV25-1 with TRBJ1-1, with D uncertain. Germline V CDR1 and CDR2: MGHDK, SYGVNS. The V gene lost 1 base and the J gene lost 5 bases, with 14 bases spanning the gap. CDR3 length equals 15 residues. The CDR3 DNA reads as TGTGCCAGCAGTGAATCACGCGGCGAGGTGACTGAAGCTTTCTTT. This sequence encodes CASSESRGEVTEAFF.

The V call is TRBV4-1, the J call TRBJ2-7, with 7 bases aligning to TRBD2. Losses at the gene ends were 3 bases for V and 4 bases for J; bases not matched to a gene: 9. Germline-derived CDR1 and CDR2 are MGHRA and YSYEKL. The CDR3 extends over 15 amino acids. Here the CDR3 DNA reads TGCGCCAGCAGCCAGTTACAGGCGGGAGCTTACGAGCAGTACTTC. The encoded protein is CASSQLQAGAYEQYF.

The chain combines TRBV20-1 with TRBJ2-1; D is undetermined. The ends were cut back, 6 bases at V and 8 bases at J, with 11 bases in the middle. CDR1 and CDR2 from the germline V gene are DFQATT and SNEGSKA (reference sequence). This CDR3 has 11 amino acids. CDR3 loop: CSAAGLDEQFF. The CDR3 DNA sequence: TGCAGTGCCGCCGGTCTGGATGAGCAGTTCTTC.

As concerns this clonotype: At one end the junction does not follow the germline gene, possibly because of a read error. V is TRBV29-1 and J is TRBJ1-2; possibly TRBD1 for D (6 bases). The CDR3 consists of 14 residues. Germline V gene lookup returns CDR1 SQVTM and CDR2 ANQGSEA. The CDR3 sequence: CNVEDRPGAYGYTF. As DNA, the CDR3 is TGCAACGTTGAAGATCGACCAGGGGCCTATGGCTACACCTTC.

This clonotype was seen only a few times. The V gene is TRBV15, the J gene TRBJ2-7; 10 bases match TRBD1. From germline, CDR1 is LNHNV and CDR2 YYDKDF (reference sequence). CDR3 size: 16 residues. The V and J ends lost 3 bases and 1 base, in that order; junction bases with no gene match: 6. Here the CDR3 reads CATSSLPGQGSYEQYF. The DNA for the CDR3 is TGTGCCACCAGCAGCCTACCGGGACAGGGGTCCTACGAGCAGTACTTC.

V usage is TRBV28 and J usage is TRBJ2-7; TRBD2 matches at 11 bases. The CDR3 loop spans 15 amino acids. The germline gives CDR1 MDHEN, CDR2 SYDVKM. With 4 bases clipped from V and 5 bases from J, the junction kept 7 bases outside the gene matches. The CDR3 DNA reads TGTGCCAGCAGTTCCTCCACTAGCGGGAGCGACGAGCAGTACTTC. It is translated as CASSSSTSGSDEQYF.

V usage is TRBV12-3 or TRBV12-4 and J usage is TRBJ2-1; no reliable D call. The J call may not be correct, given that the DNA end is closer to TRBJ2-7. The CDR3 is 13 amino acids. The CDR3 protein is CASTNPNYNEQYF. CDR3 nucleotides: TGTGCCAGCACCAACCCAAACTACAATGAGCAGTACTTC.

V is TRBV6-6 and J is TRBJ2-7; no reliable D call. Germline lookup yields CDR1 MNHNY and CDR2 SVGAGI (reference sequence). CDR3 length: 13 residues. V dropped 4 bases and J dropped 3 bases, with 10 bases sitting between them. The CDR3 sequence is CASSLYRNYEQYF. As DNA, the CDR3 is TGTGCCAGCAGTTTATACAGAAACTACGAGCAGTACTTC.

The rearrangement uses TRBV7-9 and TRBJ2-3; 11 nucleotides align to TRBD1. V was clipped by 4 bases and J by 1 base; unmatched bases: 10. The CDR3 is 18 amino acids. Germline loops: CDR1 SEHNR, CDR2 FQNEAQ (reference sequence). The CDR3, as DNA: TGTGCCAGCAGCTCCACGTGGGACAGGGGGTTCCGCACAGATACGCAGTATTTT. Its protein is CASSSTWDRGFRTDTQYF.

This clonotype was found many times. The chain links TRBV7-3 to TRBJ2-1; D gene unclear. V was pared by 5 bases and J by 3 bases, with 17 bases between. CDR1 is SGHTA and CDR2 is FQGTGA in the germline V gene. CDR3 length equals 16 residues. In DNA form, the CDR3 reads TGTGCCAGCAGCCCCGGTCAGCTTTCCCTCTACAATGAGCAGTTCTTC. It codes for CASSPGQLSLYNEQFF.

The CDR3 is CASSHPGTGKETQYF. The DNA of the CDR3 is TGTGCCAGCAGCCATCCCGGGACAGGGAAAGAGACCCAGTACTTC. The chain employs TRBV3-1 and TRBJ2-5, with TRBD1 matching 9 bases. The CDR3 is made up of 15 amino acids. The germline V gene encodes CDR1 LGHDT and CDR2 YNNKEL (reference sequence). With V trimmed by 3 bases and J by 3 bases, 5 bases remained unmatched.

The chain couples TRBV10-3 to TRBJ2-2, with D possibly matching TRBD1 (6 bases). Germline V gene lookup returns CDR1 ENHRY and CDR2 SYGVKD. V gave up 3 bases and J gave up 6 bases, with 14 bases separating them. The CDR3 is 15 amino acids. The CDR3 protein is CAISDQGRVPGELFF. The CDR3 DNA reads TGTGCCATCAGTGATCAGGGGAGAGTGCCCGGGGAGCTGTTTTTT.

V gene TRBV20-1 combines with J gene TRBJ2-1, with 10 bases that match TRBD1. J was trimmed by 2 bases and V by 2 bases; bases with no gene match: 6. Looked up from germline, CDR1 is DFQATT and CDR2 is SNEGSKA (reference sequence). The CDR3 runs 16 residues. CDR3 in DNA: TGCAGTGCTAGACGGGACAGGGGATTGGCCTACAATGAGCAGTTCTTC. Protein sequence: CSARRDRGLAYNEQFF.

The chain uses TRBV4-3 and TRBJ2-7; D call uncertain. The V gene's germline CDR1 is LGHNA and CDR2 YSLEER. V dropped 1 base and J dropped 2 bases, with 15 bases sitting between them. This CDR3 is built from 16 residues. CDR3 protein: CASSQVAYSSTYEQYF. In nucleotides, the CDR3 is TGCGCCAGCAGCCAAGTGGCCTATTCCTCAACCTACGAGCAGTACTTC.

A remark on this clonotype: Its ends do not fully match the called genes, so a read error is possible. This chain connects TRBV7-2 to TRBJ2-2; 7 bases are shared with TRBD1. From germline, CDR1 is SGHTA and CDR2 FQGNSA. CDR3 length: 15 amino acids. The CDR3 sequence: CAGSWTTGRTGELFF. CDR3 coding DNA: TGTGCCGGCAGCTGGACGACAGGGAGAACCGGGGAGCTGTTTTTT.

The J gene is TRBJ2-3, the V gene TRBV28; 8 bases align to TRBD2. The germline gives CDR1 MDHEN, CDR2 SYDVKM. After removal of 5 bases from V and 8 bases from J, the junction contained 15 bases not matched to a gene. This CDR3 is 16 amino acids long. The CDR3 is CASSPGGTGEKGTQYF. The CDR3 DNA is TGTGCCAGCAGTCCGGGGGGGACGGGAGAGAAGGGTACGCAGTATTTT.

This clonotype is a singleton in its sample. V and J are TRBV7-2 and TRBJ2-1, with unresolved D. The CDR3 has 14 amino acids. CDR1 and CDR2 (germline): SGHTA, FQGNSA. The V gene lost 5 bases and the J gene lost 4 bases, with 12 bases spanning the gap. This chain's CDR3 is CASSPQTGYNEQFF. In nucleotides, the CDR3 is TGTGCCAGCAGCCCCCAGACTGGTTACAATGAGCAGTTCTTC.

This chain joins TRBV6-6 and TRBJ1-1; D unresolved. This CDR3 has 13 amino acids. V lost 8 bases, J lost 0 bases, and 10 bases lay in between. CDR1 is MNHNY and CDR2 is SVGAGI in the germline V gene (reference sequence). In DNA form, the CDR3 reads TGTGCCAGCGCGAACCTCCTGAACACTGAAGCTTTCTTT. Its translation: CASANLLNTEAFF.

The chain is built from TRBV7-2 and TRBJ2-1; no clear D. From germline, CDR1 is SGHTA and CDR2 FQGNSA. The ends were cut back, 4 bases at V and 2 bases at J, with 12 bases in the middle. The CDR3 is 15 residues long. DNA of the CDR3: TGTGCCAGCAGCTCGTCCGCAGAAGCCTACAATGAGCAGTTCTTC. Translated, it gives CASSSSAEAYNEQFF.

J is TRBJ2-3 and V is TRBV5-6; 9 nucleotides match TRBD1. This CDR3 has 14 residues. CDR1 is SGHDT, CDR2 YYEEEE, per germline. V trimming: 4 bases; J trimming: 5 bases; junction bases outside the gene matches: 5. CDR3 nucleotides: TGTGCCAGCAGCCCTGGGACAGGGATAGATACGCAGTATTTT. This codes for CASSPGTGIDTQYF.

In this sample, this clonotype turned up a few times. This chain joins TRBV12-3 or TRBV12-4 and TRBJ2-5; 9 positions agree with TRBD2. The CDR3 length is 15 residues. V was pared by 4 bases and J by 5 bases, with 8 bases of the junction left unmatched. The CDR3 bases are TGTGCCAGCAGTTATTTGCGGACTAGCGAGGAGACCCAGTACTTC. Translated, it gives CASSYLRTSEETQYF.